Given below is one TCR beta chain in context. This clonotype was recorded many times. Its antigen is not yet known. The record has no base qualities; no much larger clone is one base away. This record belongs to a study of T cells in Graves' hyperthyroidism and ophthalmopathy (dated by TCRdb to about 2019). As for the study more broadly: Peripheral blood was collected at initial diagnosis, before any treatment. A discovery cohort of roughly 100 patients, about 40 with Graves' ophthalmopathy and over 55 with stable Graves' hyperthyroidism, was used to find distinguishing TCR V-J signatures. An independent validation cohort of fewer than 20 hyperthyroidism patients and about 15 patients who later progressed to ophthalmopathy tested prospective prediction of ophthalmopathy. For training and testing, the 110 or so patients in the discovery cohort were randomly divided in a 7:3 ratio. In roughly six Graves' hyperthyroidism patients, the study also compared T-cell repertoires from thyroid tissue with T-cell repertoires from blood. After blood sampling, hyperthyroidism patients were treated with methimazole at a starting dose of 30 mg daily, and ophthalmopathy patients were treated with high-dose intravenous methylprednisolone. TCR Vbeta CDR3 sequencing of some 140 peripheral blood samples (fewer than 45 ophthalmopathy, under 80 hyperthyroidism and approximately 17 progressor patients) is reported in the paper. What the work shows at the level of the full study, not this receptor alone: In validation, progression to ophthalmopathy was predicted by the model with around 70% sensitivity and 72% to 80% specificity, a median of roughly six months before onset. No statistical method was used to set the sample size in advance, and investigators knew the group allocation. Most expanded thyroid clonotypes (frequency above 0.001) were also found in blood, which suggests that blood repertoires may mirror thyroid immune responses. Ophthalmopathy was separated from stable hyperthyroidism by a 13 V-J signature model, with around 90% sensitivity and about 81% specificity obtained in cross-validation and 80%/75% obtained in testing.

Stable Graves' hyperthyroidism was defined as the absence of progression to ophthalmopathy over 18 months of follow-up. Hyperthyroidism patients were newly diagnosed, with disease duration under 2 months, and aged 18 to 65 years. The study excluded patients with uncontrolled infections, other autoimmune diseases, pregnancy or lactation. Diagnoses were based on clinical symptoms, serum thyroxine and TRAb, thyroid ultrasound and orbital computed tomography. Ficoll-Paque density gradient centrifugation was used to isolate PBMCs from around 9.1 ml of fresh peripheral blood. Total RNA was extracted using Trizol reagent, and RNA quality was assessed on an Agilent 2100 Bioanalyzer. At the junction V is shortened by 10 bases and J by 6 bases, with 21 bases in between. From the germline V gene, CDR1 is MDHEN and CDR2 is SYDVKM. The cysteine opens and the phenylalanine closes a CDR3 of 14 amino acids. This entry keeps only the CDR3 DNA: 42 bases, framed from base 1.

Amplification of TCR beta CDR3 regions was carried out from RNA transcripts. The TCR CDR3 was subjected to a first round of RT-PCR using the HTBI primer set and the Qiagen OneStep RT-PCR kit. The libraries were constructed in a second round of multiplex PCR and then size-selected and purified. Libraries were sequenced paired-end with 100 bp reads on an Illumina HiSeq2000. The authors' pipeline ran thus. SOAPnuke was used to process the raw data, throwing out any read that contained adapters or uncalled bases, had a mean Phred below 15, or lacked an exact constant-primer or identifier match. High-quality paired reads were merged using COPE v1.2.5, and each unique nucleotide sequence was defined as a clonotype. Clonotypes were aligned to IMGT TRBV, TRBD and TRBJ reference segments using MiTCR v1.1. The analysis included only V-J combinations with a frequency above 0.0001, which together covered around 99% of the repertoires. A TCS score was defined as the ratio of F50 (clonal expansion) to E x V (chaos), with BLOSUM62-based TCRdist applied between CDR3 peptides within each V-J. Welch's t-statistics and random forest reduced around 520 V-J features to 10 to 15, which were used in a naive Bayes classifier (R e1071). The raw public data were reprocessed by TCRdb itself: fastp quality trimming at Q25, MiXCR clonotype calling, in-frame beta chains only. Under each unique CDR3 protein, matching rows form one entry showing the most common genes and DNA. TCRdb, not the authors, supplied the V and J calls. Recorded for this sample are about 510,000 distinct CDR3 sequences; 14% of them occurred a single time. The leading ten clones occupy approximately 15% of the sample.

This sequence was found in a woman between 40 and 50 years old with Graves' hyperthyroidism. The chain is encoded by TRBV28 joined to TRBJ1-1, and TRBD1 may be the D gene, going by 5 matching bases. The sequenced material came from blood. The sequence in DNA is TGTGCCACTAACCCCTGGGGGGGAGAGGCTGAAGCTTTCTTT. This encodes CATNPWGGEAEAFF.